This TCR beta chain was recovered during a study of CD8+ T cells in alopecia areata. CDR1 SQVTM and CDR2 ANQGSEA come from the germline V gene. V was cut by 7 bases and J by 3 bases, with 6 bases left in between. This CDR3 has 11 amino acids. RNA extraction and reverse transcription yielded cDNA as sequencing template. This table comes from immunoSEQ multiplex PCR, and its TCRdb copy is limited to in-frame clones, with some not included. The sample has hundreds of thousands of clones, approximately 60% seen once. The study's findings and limits: With tofacitinib ongoing, many expanded lesional clones persisted in both scalp and blood.

Concerning this clone: Its antigen is still unknown.

Regarding treatment: oral pan-JAK inhibitor, 5-10 mg twice daily. The gene calls are TRBV29-1 and TRBJ2-2, with D possibly TRBD2 on 6 matching bases. The TCR originated in a human donor with alopecia areata. The source was CD4+ T cells sorted from blood, collected at roughly week 53, from a patient treated with tofacitinib. DNA of the CDR3: TGCAGCGGGGGGGACACCGGGGAGCTGTTTTTT. Its protein product is CSGGDTGELFF.